This TCR beta chain was identified in a study of blood T cell repertoires in COVID-19. Study information: Whether acute or convalescent, the COVID-19 samples came from the United States, Italy and Spain. PBMCs, B-cell-depleted T cells, or T cells provided the cDNA or gDNA that made up the material.

Authors' methods: Amplification with reference gene primers provided the estimates of nucleated cell counts. Some clones are missing from TCRdb's copy, which holds only in-frame ones; the method was immunoSEQ multiplex PCR. The DNA gave D and trimming, while V, J and clone size come from that table. The sample lists 85,000 to 120,000 clones; 70% to 85% were seen once. CDR1 and CDR2 from the germline V gene are LGHNT and FRNRAP. The CDR3 has 14 residues. V was cut by 7 bases and J by 5 bases, with 17 bases left in between. This clone was observed a handful of times. This receptor was taken from a woman aged 60 to 75 with acute or convalescent COVID-19. The V gene is TRBV12-5, the J gene TRBJ2-5; D gene unclear. Material for sequencing was peripheral blood. CDR3 bases: TGTGCTAGTGCCCGCCCCTCCCCAGTGGAGACCCAGTACTTC. Encoded protein: CASARPSPVETQYF.